This passage covers 25 T cell receptor beta chains from one sample sequenced in a study of blood T cells in healthy people across ages. Using a J-beta primer mix together with a sample-barcoded 5' primer, a second PCR was run for roughly 6 to 11 cycles. MiXCR was run by TCRdb on the 5' RACE reads, yielding one entry per CDR3 protein. Of 1.5 million to 1.9 million distinct CDR3 sequences listed, approximately 43% are singletons. The sequenced sample was blood. These receptors all come from a woman aged 18-29 years in good health.

This clonotype was seen a few times. The junction and the germline gene differ at one end; a read error may be behind it. The chain combines TRBV7-7 with TRBJ2-5; no definite D call. This CDR3 contains 14 residues. Germline CDR1 reads SSHAT; CDR2 reads FNYEAQ (reference sequence). The CDR3 DNA follows: TGTGCTAGCACCTTCTCCCCTAACTCCAATGAGCAGTACTTC. This translates into CASTFSPNSNEQYF. The full variable domain, completed using reference TRBV7-7 and TRBJ2-5, is GAGVSQSPRYKVTKRGQDVTLRCDPISSHATLYWYQQALGQGPEFLTYFNYEAQPDKSGLPSDRFSAERPEGSISTLTIQRTEQRDSAMYRCASTFSPNSNEQYFGPGTRLLVL.

V gene TRBV7-2 combines with J gene TRBJ1-2, with D possibly TRBD1 on 5 matching bases. The CDR3 runs 13 residues. V gave up 1 base and J gave up 9 bases, with 12 bases separating them. CDR1 and CDR2 from the germline V gene are SGHTA and FQGNSA. CDR3 in DNA: TGTGCCAGCAGCTTAGTTCAGGGAGGGCGCTACACCTTC. Translation: CASSLVQGGRYTF.

The V call is TRBV7-3, the J call TRBJ2-1; 10 positions agree with TRBD2. V lost 3 bases, J lost 9 bases, and 11 bases stayed unmatched. The CDR3 consists of 16 residues. In germline, CDR1 is SGHTA, CDR2 FQGTGA. This chain's CDR3 is CASSFSGTSASFEQFF. The DNA of the CDR3 is TGTGCCAGCAGCTTTTCCGGGACTAGCGCCAGTTTTGAGCAGTTCTTC.

This clonotype was seen a few times. The chain uses TRBV7-2 and TRBJ2-3; D gene unclear. V lost 1 base, J lost 4 bases, and 6 bases lay in between. In germline, CDR1 is SGHTA, CDR2 FQGNSA. This CDR3 spans 13 amino acids. The DNA of the CDR3 is TGTGCCAGCAGCTTAGATGTTCCAGATACGCAGTATTTT. It is translated as CASSLDVPDTQYF.

The sample holds a few counts of this clonotype. The V gene is TRBV7-9, the J gene TRBJ2-7, with 10 nucleotides matching TRBD2. With V trimmed by 1 base and J by 4 bases, 10 bases remained unmatched. The CDR3 spans 17 residues. The V gene's germline CDR1 is SEHNR and CDR2 FQNEAQ (reference sequence). The CDR3 protein is CASSLEGSGRARYEQYF. CDR3 nucleotides: TGTGCCAGCAGCTTAGAGGGCAGCGGGAGGGCCAGATACGAGCAGTACTTC.

For the CDR3, the DNA is TGTGCCAGCAGTCCCAGCCCGGTCTCCAGCTCCTACGAGCAGTACTTC. Translation: CASSPSPVSSSYEQYF. The chain combines TRBV12-3 or TRBV12-4 with TRBJ2-7, with D uncertain. There are 16 residues in the CDR3. V was pared by 5 bases and J by 0 bases, with 17 bases between.

The chain carries TRBV27 and TRBJ1-2; 10 bases are shared with TRBD1. The CDR3 has 15 amino acids. The trim removed 2 bases at V and 7 bases at J, leaving 7 bases unmatched. In germline, CDR1 is MNHEY, CDR2 SMNVEV (reference sequence). As DNA, the CDR3 is TGTGCCAGCAGTTTACAGGACAGGGGGTTTGGTGGCTACACCTTC. It yields the protein CASSLQDRGFGGYTF.

The chain employs TRBV4-2 and TRBJ2-7; 13 positions match TRBD2. After removal of 4 bases from V and 2 bases from J, the junction contained 14 bases not matched to a gene. Germline assignment: CDR1 LGHNA and CDR2 YNFKEQ. There are 19 residues in the CDR3. CDR3: CASSRDKVRGTSGTYEQYF. CDR3 coding DNA: TGTGCCAGCAGCCGAGATAAGGTTCGAGGGACTAGCGGGACCTACGAGCAGTACTTC.

This clonotype was found a few times. This rearrangement joins TRBV20-1 to TRBJ1-6, with D hard to call. Trimming shortened V by 6 bases and J by 0 bases, and 12 bases separated the two germline ends. The CDR3 spans 15 residues. Germline lookup yields CDR1 DFQATT and CDR2 SNEGSKA (reference sequence). CDR3 region: CSARPGISYNSPLHF. In nucleotides, the CDR3 is TGCAGTGCCCGTCCGGGTATCTCCTATAATTCACCCCTCCACTTT.

Many counts were recorded for this clonotype. V is TRBV3-1 and J is TRBJ2-5, with D unclear. CDR1 LGHDT and CDR2 YNNKEL come from the germline V gene (reference sequence). Trimming took 0 bases from V and 7 from J, leaving 0 bases between them. The CDR3 runs 10 residues. The CDR3 loop is CASSQETQYF. The CDR3 nucleotides are TGTGCCAGCAGCCAAGAGACCCAGTACTTC.

This chain connects TRBV4-1 to TRBJ1-6, with 8 bases lining up with TRBD1. V was pared by 4 bases and J by 0 bases, with 11 bases of the junction left unmatched. This CDR3 spans 19 amino acids. Germline V gene lookup returns CDR1 MGHRA and CDR2 YSYEKL. The CDR3 here is CASSPPLNRGSSYNSPLHF. In DNA form, the CDR3 reads TGCGCCAGCAGCCCCCCCCTTAACAGGGGGAGCTCCTATAATTCACCCCTCCACTTT.

The V and J genes are TRBV6-4 and TRBJ2-6; possibly TRBD2 for D (5 bases). Trimming removed 4 bases at V and 1 base at J, with 14 bases between. CDR3 length equals 17 residues. CDR1 and CDR2 (germline): MRHNA, SNTAGT. The CDR3 DNA sequence: TGTGCCAGCAGTGCGGCCGCAGGAGGATCTGGGGCCAACGTCCTGACTTTC. It translates to CASSAAAGGSGANVLTF.

The chain employs TRBV24-1 and TRBJ2-1; 7 bases agree with TRBD1. V was clipped by 3 bases and J by 1 base; unmatched bases: 8. Per germline, CDR1 KGHDR and CDR2 SFDVKD. CDR3 length equals 17 residues. In nucleotides, the CDR3 is TGTGCCACCAGTGATCCTAAGACAGGGCGTTCCTACAATGAGCAGTTCTTC. Translation: CATSDPKTGRSYNEQFF.

This chain links TRBV7-2 with TRBJ2-5; 13 nucleotides agree with TRBD2. CDR3 length equals 17 residues. Trimming removed 1 base from V and 2 bases from J; junction bases left unmatched: 4. From germline, CDR1 is SGHTA and CDR2 FQGNSA. The DNA for the CDR3 is TGTGCCAGCAGCTTAGGGGGGACTAGCGGGGCTCAAGAGACCCAGTACTTC. Its protein product is CASSLGGTSGAQETQYF. Full variable domain (missing parts from reference TRBV7-2 and TRBJ2-5): GAGVSQSPSNKVTEKGKDVELRCDPISGHTALYWYRQSLGQGLEFLIYFQGNSAPDKSGLPSDRFSAERTGGSVSTLTIQRTQQEDSAVYLCASSLGGTSGAQETQYFGPGTRLLVL.

This chain links TRBV7-9 with TRBJ1-5; 9 bases fit TRBD1. The J segment lost 3 bases and the V segment lost 4 bases, leaving 10 bases of the junction unmatched. The CDR3 sequence is 17 residues long. Per the germline V gene, CDR1 is SEHNR and CDR2 is FQNEAQ (reference sequence). CDR3 amino acids: CASSSGLGQGDNQPQHF. Written as DNA, the CDR3 is TGTGCCAGCAGCTCCGGGCTGGGACAGGGAGACAATCAGCCCCAGCATTTT. Based on the CDR3 plus reference TRBV7-9 and TRBJ1-5, the full variable domain is DTGVSQNPRHKITKRGQNVTFRCDPISEHNRLYWYRQTLGQGPEFLTYFQNEAQLEKSRLLSDRFSAERPKGSFSTLEIQRTEQGDSAMYLCASSSGLGQGDNQPQHFGDGTRLSIL.

This clonotype was picked up a small number of times. The gene calls are TRBV7-2 and TRBJ1-1; a weak D match, TRBD1 (6 bases). From germline, CDR1 is SGHTA and CDR2 FQGNSA. The V and J ends lost 8 bases and 1 base respectively, with 11 bases between them. This CDR3 is 13 amino acids long. The CDR3 spells CASRQGRNTEAFF. In nucleotides, the CDR3 is TGTGCCAGCCGGCAGGGGAGGAACACTGAAGCTTTCTTT.

The sample holds one count of this clonotype. For the CDR3, the DNA is TGTGCCAGCAGTCCGTGGGGACAGGGTGGGGGGTCAAGGACTGAAGCTTTCTTT. It codes for CASSPWGQGGGSRTEAFF. The V call is TRBV28, the J call TRBJ1-1; 9 bases match TRBD1. Germline V gene lookup returns CDR1 MDHEN and CDR2 SYDVKM. J gave up 5 bases and V 5 bases, and 18 bases lay outside the gene matches. The CDR3 contains 18 residues.

This clonotype was seen only a few times. This chain connects TRBV27 to TRBJ2-1; 7 bases match TRBD2. The CDR3 is made up of 14 amino acids. The V gene's germline CDR1 is MNHEY and CDR2 SMNVEV (reference sequence). Trimming cost V 10 bases and J 3 bases; bases outside gene matches: 9. The CDR3 DNA is TGTGCCACCTCCCGGCTAGCGGTCTACAATGAGCAGTTCTTC. This gives the protein CATSRLAVYNEQFF.

Notes on this clonotype: One end of the junction fails to match germline, which may point to a read error. DNA for the CDR3: TGTGCCTGCAGCTTAGGATGGGACGGAGTAACGCCCCAGCATTTT. As protein: CACSLGWDGVTPQHF. The chain couples TRBV7-9 to TRBJ1-5; maybe TRBD1 (5 bases). The CDR3 runs to 15 residues. Germline-derived CDR1 and CDR2 are SEHNR and FQNEAQ (reference sequence).

This clonotype has only a few counts. This rearrangement joins TRBV24-1 to TRBJ2-5; 7 bases line up with TRBD2. The V gene end was trimmed by 4 bases and the J gene end by 5 bases; junction bases not matched to a gene: 3. Germline loops: CDR1 KGHDR, CDR2 SFDVKD. The CDR3 length is 13 residues. CDR3 nucleotides: TGTGCCACCAGTGACGGGACTATTGAGACCCAGTACTTC. It encodes CATSDGTIETQYF.

This clonotype was seen at least ten times. The rearrangement joins TRBV7-2 to TRBJ1-1, with no clear D. The CDR3 spans 11 residues. Trimming left V 5 bases short and J 3 bases short, with 4 bases between. The germline V gene has CDR1 SGHTA and CDR2 FQGNSA. The DNA for the CDR3 is TGTGCCAGCAGCCGTTACACTGAAGCTTTCTTT. Protein product: CASSRYTEAFF.

This clonotype was seen a few times. The rearrangement joins TRBV24-1 to TRBJ2-1; D is unclear. CDR3 length: 13 residues. CDR1 and CDR2 from the germline V gene are KGHDR and SFDVKD. V lost 3 bases and J lost 8, with 10 bases in between. The CDR3 reads CATSDPPGDEQFF. The CDR3 coding sequence is TGTGCCACCAGTGATCCCCCCGGCGATGAGCAGTTCTTC.

This clonotype was seen more than once but under ten times. The rearrangement uses TRBV20-1 and TRBJ2-1; unclear D gene. The CDR3 has 17 residues. With 0 bases removed from V and 4 bases from J, the gap between germline ends came to 19 bases. In germline, CDR1 is DFQATT, CDR2 SNEGSKA (reference sequence). CDR3 sequence: CSARDRVPGTKYNEQFF. CDR3 in DNA: TGCAGTGCTAGAGATAGGGTCCCGGGCACGAAATACAATGAGCAGTTCTTC.

This clonotype was observed a handful of times. The V and J genes are TRBV15 and TRBJ1-2; D unclear. CDR1 LNHNV and CDR2 YYDKDF come from the germline V gene (reference sequence). Trimming removed 2 bases from V and 2 bases from J, with 15 bases in between. The CDR3 loop spans 16 amino acids. The CDR3 DNA is TGTGCCACCAGCAGACAATATCAGGAGCAGAACTATGGCTACACCTTC. Translated, it gives CATSRQYQEQNYGYTF.

This clonotype was seen a handful of times. V gene TRBV4-2 combines with J gene TRBJ2-1; 7 positions agree with TRBD2. Germline V lookup: CDR1 LGHNA, CDR2 YNFKEQ. The CDR3 covers 17 residues. J gave up 3 bases and V 1 base, and 9 bases lay outside the gene matches. The CDR3 DNA reads TGTGCCAGCAGCCAAGGCACTAGCGCCTCCTTCTACAATGAGCAGTTCTTC. This codes for CASSQGTSASFYNEQFF.